A selection of T cell receptor beta chains follows, all from one sample in a study of STAT5B mutations in CD4+ large granular lymphocyte leukemia. Generated by immunoSEQ multiplex PCR, the TCRdb table keeps only in-frame clones and is missing some. Of tens of thousands of clones listed, more than 60% are singletons. Material: CD4+ T cells from blood buffy coats. Receptor source: a human donor in good health. Each CDR3 is given with its conserved first and last residue. Fields, in order: J gene, D gene, V gene, clone size, CDR3 DNA, CDR3 protein. D genes are given only for firm matches. Rows give clone size only sometimes, using once, few, many, or a class for an expanded clone.

>TRBJ2-3|NA|TRBV6-5|once
TGTGCCAGCAACGGGCAGGGACGCACAGATACGCAGTATTTT
CASNGQGRTDTQYF
>TRBJ2-1|NA|TRBV6-1|NA
TGTGCCATCGGACACACAGAGCAGTTCTTC
CAIGHTEQFF
>TRBJ2-2|NA|TRBV27|NA
TGTGCCAGCAATAACAGGGGGGGCGGGGAGCTGTTTTTT
CASNNRGGGELFF
>TRBJ1-1|TRBD1|TRBV6-6|once
TGTGCCAGCAGTTACTTCCCGGGACAGTTGAACACTGAAGCTTTCTTT
CASSYFPGQLNTEAFF
>TRBJ1-1|TRBD1|TRBV29-1|NA
TGCAGCGTTCATCCAGGGGGCACTGAAGCTTTCTTT
CSVHPGGTEAFF
>TRBJ2-5|TRBD2|TRBV13|NA
TGTGCCAGCAGCTCAGGGACTAGCGGGAGGGCCGTAGAGACCCAGTACTTC
CASSSGTSGRAVETQYF
>TRBJ2-1|TRBD2|TRBV6-5|NA
TGTGCCAGCAGCGGAACTAGCGGGACCGCTGAGCAGTTCTTC
CASSGTSGTAEQFF
>TRBJ2-5|TRBD1|TRBV29-1|few
TGCAGCGTTGGAGGGACAGGGGGGCTAGGGGAGACCCAGTACTTC
CSVGGTGGLGETQYF
>TRBJ1-2|NA|TRBV7-9|few
TGTGCCAGCAGTCCTACACCGACCTATGGCTACACCTTC
CASSPTPTYGYTF
>TRBJ2-3|NA|TRBV6-1|NA
TGTGCCAGCAGCCTGAACACAGATACGCAGTATTTT
CASSLNTDTQYF
>TRBJ2-4|NA|TRBV9|NA
TGTGCCAGCAGCGCGGATAGCAATAAAAACATTCAGTACTTC
CASSADSNKNIQYF
>TRBJ2-7|NA|TRBV21-1|NA
TGTGCCAGCAGCAAACCAAGCAGGACGCAGTACTTC
CASSKPSRTQYF
>TRBJ2-7|NA|TRBV7-9|few
TGTGCCAGCAGCTTAGCCCAACAATCCTACGAGCAGTACTTC
CASSLAQQSYEQYF
>TRBJ2-7|NA|TRBV4-1|NA
TGCGCCAGCAGCCAAGGGGGTTACGAGCAGTACTTC
CASSQGGYEQYF
>TRBJ2-7|NA|TRBV11-3|NA
TGTGCCAGCAGCCTCGATGTGGGGGAGCAGTACTTC
CASSLDVGEQYF
>TRBJ2-5|NA|TRBV6-1|NA
TGTGCCAGCAGTGAACCCCCAGAGACCCAGTACTTC
CASSEPPETQYF
>TRBJ1-1|NA|TRBV2|NA
TGTGCCAGCAGTGAAGGGCCGCAGGGATACACTGAAGCTTTCTTT
CASSEGPQGYTEAFF
>TRBJ1-2|TRBD1|TRBV6-5|NA
TGTGCCAGCAGGCGGGACAGTCTTAGCTATGGCTACACCTTC
CASRRDSLSYGYTF
>TRBJ2-2|TRBD2|TRBV19|NA
TGTGCCTCGAGGGACGGGGGGGCCGTCGGGGAGCTGTTTTTT
CASRDGGAVGELFF
>TRBJ2-5|NA|TRBV7-6|NA
TGTGCCAGCAGCTTAGACCGGTCAGGATCCCTCGTGCAGTACTTC
CASSLDRSGSLVQYF
>TRBJ2-2|NA|TRBV9|NA
TGTGCCAGCAGCGTAGGGGGGGACAGCACCGGGGAGCTGTTTTTT
CASSVGGDSTGELFF
>TRBJ2-1|NA|TRBV30|NA
TGTGCCTGGAGTCCCGGAGGGGGAACCTACAATGAGCAGTTCTTC
CAWSPGGGTYNEQFF
>TRBJ1-1|NA|TRBV29-1|NA
TGCAGCGTGGCTCTGACAGTGAACGATGAAGCTTTCTTT
CSVALTVNDEAFF
>TRBJ2-2|TRBD1|TRBV4-1|NA
TGCGCCAGCAGCCAAGGGGACAGCAACACCGGGGAGCTGTTTTTT
CASSQGDSNTGELFF
>TRBJ2-7|TRBD2|TRBV19|NA
TGTGCCAGTAGTACCCCCACTAGCGGGAGGAGTTACGAGCAGTACTTC
CASSTPTSGRSYEQYF
>TRBJ1-4|NA|TRBV5-1|NA
TGCGCCAGCAGCTTGGCCACTCGGCGCCAGTCTGAAAAACTGTTTTTT
CASSLATRRQSEKLFF
>TRBJ2-7|NA|TRBV28|few
TGTGCCAGCAGTCTGGACTACGAGCAGTACTTC
CASSLDYEQYF
>TRBJ2-2|NA|TRBV4-1|NA
TGCGCCAGCAGCCGACTTCAAGGGCAGGGAGTAAACACCGGGGAGCTGTTTTTT
CASSRLQGQGVNTGELFF
>TRBJ2-3|TRBD2|TRBV29-1|NA
TGCAGCGTTCGGACTAGCGGGGGGACAGATACGCAGTATTTT
CSVRTSGGTDTQYF
>TRBJ2-3|NA|TRBV15|NA
TGTGCCACCAGCACAGTTACAGATACGCAGTATTTT
CATSTVTDTQYF
>TRBJ2-2|NA|TRBV19|NA
TGTGCCAGTAGCCACCGGACAGCGAACACCGGGGAGCTGTTTTTT
CASSHRTANTGELFF
>TRBJ2-1|TRBD2|TRBV18|NA
TGTGCCAGCTCACAACCGGGGAGGGCAACCTACAATGAGCAGTTCTTC
CASSQPGRATYNEQFF